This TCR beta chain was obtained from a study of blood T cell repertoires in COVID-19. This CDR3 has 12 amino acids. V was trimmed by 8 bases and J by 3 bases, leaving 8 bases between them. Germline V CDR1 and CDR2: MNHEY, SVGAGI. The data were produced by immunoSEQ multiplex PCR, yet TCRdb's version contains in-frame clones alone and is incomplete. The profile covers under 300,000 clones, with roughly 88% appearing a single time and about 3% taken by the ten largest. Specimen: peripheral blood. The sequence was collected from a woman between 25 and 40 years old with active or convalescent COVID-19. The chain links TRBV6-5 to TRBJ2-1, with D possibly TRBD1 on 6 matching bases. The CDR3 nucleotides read TGTGCCAGCCGGGACAACTACAATGAGCAGTTCTTC. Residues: CASRDNYNEQFF.